This T cell receptor beta chain was recorded in a study of regulatory T cells in long-lasting Graves disease. The CDR3 contains 15 residues. The germline V and J ends were trimmed by 1 base and 2 bases, with 9 bases remaining between them. Arm-PCR of CDR3 regions and iRepertoire HTBI primers were used to build TCR beta libraries. Each CDR3 protein gets one entry after TCRdb re-called the multiplex PCR reads with MiXCR. The sample includes over 450,000 distinct CDR3 sequences, approximately 12% of them seen just once. The time point is: newly diagnosed GD, antithyroid drugs for less than 3 months. Extracted RNA from PBMCs served as the source of the TCR library. There are many counts of this clonotype. In addition, the sample was reused for a study of T cells in Graves' hyperthyroidism and ophthalmopathy.

The chain carries TRBV12-3 or TRBV12-4 and TRBJ1-5; D remains unclear. The receptor comes from a woman in her thirties with Graves disease. The sample here was peripheral blood mononuclear cells (PBMCs), taken at new diagnosis, from a patient treated with antithyroid drugs. Here the CDR3 DNA reads TGTGCCAGCAGTTTAGAGAACAAAGGCAATCAGCCCCAGCATTTT. This gives the protein CASSLENKGNQPQHF.